The 18 T cell receptor beta chains below come from one sample, sequenced in a study of control samples from healthy donors and cancer patients (dated by TCRdb to about 2020). Libraries were made using the immunoSEQ multiplex PCR assay. Drawn from immuneACCESS, this table holds only the in-frame rearrangements with V and J called that TCRdb kept. Clones are partly lost; checked studies trace under half to an unresolved V gene and leave the rest unexplained. Within this sample are about 130,000 clones, with 85% to 95% of them counted one time only. The biggest ten clones account for over 12% of the sample. The specimen sequenced was PBMCs. Receptors were obtained from a man in his 60s with colorectal cancer.

This clone was picked up one time. This chain links TRBV3-1 (or the pseudogene TRBV3-2) with TRBJ1-2; D unresolved. The germline V gene encodes CDR1 LGHDT and CDR2 YNNKEL (reference sequence). Trimming stripped 4 bases from V and 2 bases from J, with 17 bases between. This CDR3 is built from 16 residues. Here the CDR3 reads CASSPVGNSRNYGYTF. As DNA, the CDR3 is TGTGCCAGCAGCCCAGTTGGGAACAGTCGGAACTATGGCTACACCTTC.

The chain carries TRBV12-3 or TRBV12-4 and TRBJ1-2; 8 bases agree with TRBD1. The CDR3 contains 13 residues. V trimming: 5 bases; J trimming: 6 bases; junction bases outside the gene matches: 5. The CDR3 DNA reads as TGTGCCAGCAGTCAGACAGGGGAACATGGCTACACCTTC. Encoded protein: CASSQTGEHGYTF.

V usage is TRBV5-8 and J usage is TRBJ2-3, with D perhaps given as TRBD1 or TRBD2 (6 bases each). This CDR3 contains 15 residues. CDR1 is SGHTS, CDR2 YDEGEE, per germline. Trimming removed 1 base from V and 2 bases from J, with 11 bases in between. The CDR3 region has the DNA TGTGCCAGCAGCTTGACACAGGGACTCACAGATACGCAGTATTTT. It encodes CASSLTQGLTDTQYF.

The chain links TRBV25-1 to TRBJ1-1, with D hard to call. CDR1 and CDR2 (germline): MGHDK, SYGVNS. V was clipped by 1 base and J by 6 bases, with 12 bases between them. This CDR3 region has 14 residues. The CDR3 sequence: CASSEWTGGSEAFF. The CDR3 region has the DNA TGTGCCAGCAGTGAATGGACGGGAGGGTCTGAAGCTTTCTTT.

V is TRBV27 and J is TRBJ1-6, with TRBD1 matching 7 bases. CDR1 is MNHEY and CDR2 is SMNVEV in the germline V gene (reference sequence). V shed 8 bases and J 7 bases; nucleotides not matched to a gene: 5. The CDR3 length is 13 residues. CDR3 region: CASGRQGNSPLHF. DNA of the CDR3: TGTGCCAGCGGCAGACAGGGAAATTCACCCCTCCACTTT.

V gene TRBV19 combines with J gene TRBJ2-6, with D perhaps TRBD1 (5 bases). Trimming left V 5 bases short and J 0 bases short, with 8 bases between. Germline-derived CDR1 and CDR2 are LNHDA and SQIVND (reference sequence). The CDR3 runs to 15 residues. This chain's CDR3 is CASSLRVSGANVLTF. In DNA form, the CDR3 reads TGTGCCAGTAGTCTCAGGGTCTCTGGGGCCAACGTCCTGACTTTC. The full variable domain, completed using reference TRBV19 and TRBJ2-6, is DGGITQSPKYLFRKEGQNVTLSCEQNLNHDAMYWYRQDPGQGLRLIYYSQIVNDFQKGDIAEGYSVSREKKESFPLTVTSAQKNPTAFYLCASSLRVSGANVLTFGAGSRLTVL.

The chain uses TRBV11-1 and TRBJ2-3; D tentatively reads TRBD1 or TRBD2 (6 bases each). Looked up from germline, CDR1 is SGHAT and CDR2 is FQDESV (reference sequence). The CDR3 loop spans 16 amino acids. Trimming removed 6 bases at V and 1 base at J, with 17 bases between. In DNA form, the CDR3 reads TGTGCCAGCAGTTTAAGGGGGGCATGGGGCACAGATACGCAGTATTTT. Its translation: CASSLRGAWGTDTQYF.

Here the CDR3 DNA reads TGTGCCAGCAGTTATTTGGGGAGGGAAAAACTGTTTTTT. Translation: CASSYLGREKLFF. The rearrangement uses TRBV6-2 or TRBV6-3 and TRBJ1-4; no clear D. V was pared by 3 bases and J by 8 bases, with 10 bases between. Germline values: CDR1 MNHEY, CDR2 SVGEGT. The CDR3 consists of 13 residues.

The chain carries TRBV3-1 (or the pseudogene TRBV3-2) and TRBJ2-3, with 10 nucleotides matching TRBD2. Looked up from germline, CDR1 is LGHDT and CDR2 is YNNKEL (reference sequence). Trimming at V came to 4 bases and at J to 6 bases, leaving 10 bases not matched to a gene. The CDR3 extends over 16 amino acids. This CDR3 reads CASSRGSGGAGDTQYF. CDR3 nucleotide sequence: TGTGCCAGCAGCCGAGGGAGCGGGGGGGCCGGGGATACGCAGTATTTT.

The chain recombines TRBV18 with TRBJ2-3, with 7 bases aligning to TRBD1. The CDR3 covers 14 residues. The junction had 1 base not matched to a gene; V was cut back by 4 bases and J by 0 bases. In germline, CDR1 is KGHSH, CDR2 LQKENI. CDR3 coding DNA: TGTGCCAGCTCACGGGGACAGAGCACAGATACGCAGTATTTT. It codes for CASSRGQSTDTQYF.

The chain carries TRBV5-5 and TRBJ1-1, with D possibly being TRBD1 (5 bases). The CDR3 runs 14 residues. The germline gives CDR1 SGHKS, CDR2 YYEKEE (reference sequence). The V end was cut by 4 bases, the J end by 1 base, with 11 bases between. The CDR3 here is CASSATVSNTEAFF. In DNA form, the CDR3 reads TGTGCCAGCAGCGCGACAGTTTCGAACACTGAAGCTTTCTTT.

The CDR3 is CASSLAGQDTQYF. The CDR3 DNA reads TGTGCCAGCAGCCTTGCGGGACAAGATACGCAGTATTTT. This chain uses TRBV4-2 with TRBJ2-3; D is tentatively TRBD1 or TRBD2 (6 bases each). The ends were cut back, 4 bases at V and 5 bases at J, with 10 bases in the middle. The CDR3 covers 13 residues. The germline V gene has CDR1 LGHNA and CDR2 YNFKEQ.

This chain connects TRBV6-5 to TRBJ1-3; TRBD1 might be the D (6 bases). V was cut by 10 bases and J by 4 bases, with 20 bases left in between. Germline loops: CDR1 MNHEY, CDR2 SVGAGI. CDR3 length: 15 residues. CDR3 sequence reads: CATYPRGEPGNTIYF. The CDR3 bases are TGTGCCACCTACCCGAGGGGGGAGCCCGGAAACACCATATATTTT.

This clone was observed a single time. The CDR3 DNA reads as TGTGCCAGCTCACCACGGCCTGGGGGCCCCACGAACACCGGGGAGCTGTTTTTT. Amino acid sequence: CASSPRPGGPTNTGELFF. The V call is TRBV18, the J call TRBJ2-2; weak D call: TRBD1 (6 bases). This CDR3 spans 18 amino acids. CDR1 KGHSH and CDR2 LQKENI come from the germline V gene. The V end was cut by 1 base, the J end by 0 bases, with 15 bases between.

The V and J genes are TRBV12-3 or TRBV12-4 and TRBJ2-3, with a tentative D call TRBD1 (5 bases). V lost 7 bases and J lost 5, with 13 bases in between. CDR3 length: 13 amino acids. The CDR3 is CASTRSRGDTQYF. The CDR3 DNA reads TGTGCCAGCACCCGAAGTAGGGGAGATACGCAGTATTTT.

This chain joins TRBV11-2 and TRBJ2-3; 8 bases agree with TRBD1. V lost 5 bases to trimming and J lost 0 bases; unmatched junction nucleotides: 4. Per the germline V gene, CDR1 is SGHAT and CDR2 is FQNNGV. The CDR3 loop spans 15 amino acids. The DNA of the CDR3 is TGTGCCAGCAGCCCGACAGGGGTGAGCACAGATACGCAGTATTTT. Translating it yields CASSPTGVSTDTQYF. Filled out from reference TRBV11-2 and TRBJ2-3, the complete variable domain reads EAGVAQSPRYKIIEKRQSVAFWCNPISGHATLYWYQQILGQGPKLLIQFQNNGVVDDSQLPKDRFSAERLKGVDSTLKIQPAKLEDSAVYLCASSPTGVSTDTQYFGPGTRLTVL.

The rearrangement links TRBV6-2 or TRBV6-3 to TRBJ1-1; 10 bases match TRBD1. This CDR3 contains 16 residues. Germline CDR1 reads MNHEY; CDR2 reads SVGEGT. V lost 3 bases and J lost 4; bases outside the gene matches: 8. The DNA of the CDR3 is TGTGCCAGCAGTTATTCCCTCCGGGACAGGGGCACTGAAGCTTTCTTT. It codes for CASSYSLRDRGTEAFF.

The V call is TRBV6-2 or TRBV6-3, the J call TRBJ2-1; the D gene is possibly TRBD2 (6 bases). Germline V CDR1 and CDR2: MNHEY, SVGEGT. The CDR3 consists of 15 residues. V was shortened by 4 bases and J by 1 base, with 11 bases between the two germline ends. The CDR3 is CASSSGVYSYNEQFF. CDR3 coding DNA: TGTGCCAGCAGTTCGGGGGTCTATTCCTACAATGAGCAGTTCTTC.